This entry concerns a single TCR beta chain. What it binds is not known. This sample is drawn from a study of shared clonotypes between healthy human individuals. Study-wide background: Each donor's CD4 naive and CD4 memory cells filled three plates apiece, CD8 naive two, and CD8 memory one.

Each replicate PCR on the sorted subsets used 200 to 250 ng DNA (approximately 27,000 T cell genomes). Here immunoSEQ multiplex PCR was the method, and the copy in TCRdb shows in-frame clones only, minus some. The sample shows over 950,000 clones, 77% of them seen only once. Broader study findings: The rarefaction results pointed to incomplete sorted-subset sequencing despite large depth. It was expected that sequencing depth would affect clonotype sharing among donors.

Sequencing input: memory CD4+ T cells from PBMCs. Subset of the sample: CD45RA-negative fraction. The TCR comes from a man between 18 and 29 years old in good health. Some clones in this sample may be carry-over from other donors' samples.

CDR3 sequence reads: CASSRESYEQYF. CDR3 coding DNA: TGTGCCAGCAGCCGGGAGAGCTACGAGCAGTACTTC. This chain links TRBV7-8 with TRBJ2-7; TRBD2 is a possible D gene (6 bases). Germline assignment: CDR1 SGHVS and CDR2 FQNEAQ. V was shortened by 5 bases and J by 3 bases, with 8 bases between the two germline ends. This CDR3 is 12 amino acids long.